The clone carrying this T cell receptor (beta chain) has more than one count but fewer than ten. Primers: 60 Vbeta forward and 13 Jbeta reverse. Profiled with immunoSEQ multiplex PCR; TCRdb holds only in-frame clones, not every one. The repertoire holds roughly 220,000 clones, with roughly 70% as singletons. The source of the sample is a study of cytomegalovirus exposure and HLA in healthy donors. The overall study: From 150 million to 200 million T cells, an earlier analysis saw approximately 110 million unique TCR beta sequences.

This CDR3 spans 13 amino acids. Germline V gene sequence: CDR1 SGHKS, CDR2 YYEKEE (reference sequence). The specimen was PBMCs. This receptor was identified in a man aged 40-55 years in good health and CMV-seropositive. This chain joins TRBV5-5 and TRBJ2-5; no clear D. The assigned J gene may be wrong: the sequence end matches TRBJ2-7 better. CDR3 sequence (DNA): TGTGCCAGCAGCTACTACCTTACCTACGAGCAGTACTTC. This codes for CASSYYLTYEQYF.